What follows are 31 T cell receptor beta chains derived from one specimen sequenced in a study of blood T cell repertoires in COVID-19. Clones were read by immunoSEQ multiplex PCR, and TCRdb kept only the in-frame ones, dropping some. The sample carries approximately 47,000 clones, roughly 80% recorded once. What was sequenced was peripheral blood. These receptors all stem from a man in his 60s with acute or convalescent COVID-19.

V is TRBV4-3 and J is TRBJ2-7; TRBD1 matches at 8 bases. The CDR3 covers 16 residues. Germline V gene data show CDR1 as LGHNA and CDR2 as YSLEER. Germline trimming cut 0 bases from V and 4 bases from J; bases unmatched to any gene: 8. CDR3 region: CASSQDPGQGRYEQYF. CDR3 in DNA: TGCGCCAGCAGCCAAGATCCCGGACAGGGTCGGTACGAGCAGTACTTC.

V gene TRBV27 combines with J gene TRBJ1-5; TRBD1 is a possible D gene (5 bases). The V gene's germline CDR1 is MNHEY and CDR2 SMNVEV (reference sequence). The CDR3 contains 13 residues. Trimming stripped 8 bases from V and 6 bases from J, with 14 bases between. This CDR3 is CASGPTQGQPQHF. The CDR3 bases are TGTGCCAGCGGGCCCACTCAGGGTCAGCCCCAGCATTTT.

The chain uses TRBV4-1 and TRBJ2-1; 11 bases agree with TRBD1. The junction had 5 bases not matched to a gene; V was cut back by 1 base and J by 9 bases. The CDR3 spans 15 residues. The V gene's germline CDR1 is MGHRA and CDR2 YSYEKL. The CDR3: CASSQVGTGGPEQFF. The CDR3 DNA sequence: TGCGCCAGCAGCCAAGTGGGGACAGGGGGACCTGAGCAGTTCTTC.

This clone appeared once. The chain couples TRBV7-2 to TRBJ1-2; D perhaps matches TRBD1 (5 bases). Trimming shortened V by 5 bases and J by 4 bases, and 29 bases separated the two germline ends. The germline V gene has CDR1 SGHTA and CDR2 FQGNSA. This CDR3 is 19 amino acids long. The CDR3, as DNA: TGTGCCAGCAGCCCACCACCGGGTGGGGCCAGTTTCCCTCTCTATGGCTACACCTTC. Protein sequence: CASSPPPGGASFPLYGYTF.

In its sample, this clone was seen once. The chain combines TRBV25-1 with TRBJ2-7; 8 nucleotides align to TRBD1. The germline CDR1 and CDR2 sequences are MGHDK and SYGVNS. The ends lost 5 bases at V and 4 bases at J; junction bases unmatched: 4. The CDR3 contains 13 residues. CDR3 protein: CASSSYRGYEQYF. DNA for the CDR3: TGTGCCAGCAGTTCCTACAGGGGGTACGAGCAGTACTTC.

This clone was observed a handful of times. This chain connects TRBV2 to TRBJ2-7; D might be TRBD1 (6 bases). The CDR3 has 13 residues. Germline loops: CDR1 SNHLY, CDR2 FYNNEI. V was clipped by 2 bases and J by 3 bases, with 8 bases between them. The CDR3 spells CASSEQGSYEQYF. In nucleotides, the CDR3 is TGTGCCAGCAGTGAACAGGGGAGCTACGAGCAGTACTTC.

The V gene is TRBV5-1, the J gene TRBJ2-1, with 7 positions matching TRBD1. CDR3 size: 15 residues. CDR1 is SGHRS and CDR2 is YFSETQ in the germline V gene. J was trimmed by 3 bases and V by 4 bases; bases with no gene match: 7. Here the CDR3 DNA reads TGCGCCAGCAGCCCCCGGGACAGACTCTACAATGAGCAGTTCTTC. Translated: CASSPRDRLYNEQFF.

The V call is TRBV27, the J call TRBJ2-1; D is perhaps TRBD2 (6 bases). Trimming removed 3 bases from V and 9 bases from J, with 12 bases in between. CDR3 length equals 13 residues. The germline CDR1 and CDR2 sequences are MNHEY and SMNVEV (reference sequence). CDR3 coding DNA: TGTGCCAGCAGTTTTACGGGGGACGGTGAGCAGTTCTTC. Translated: CASSFTGDGEQFF.

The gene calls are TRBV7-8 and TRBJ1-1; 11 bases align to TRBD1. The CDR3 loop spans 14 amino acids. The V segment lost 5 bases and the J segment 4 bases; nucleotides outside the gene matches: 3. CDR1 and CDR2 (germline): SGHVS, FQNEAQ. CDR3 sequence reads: CASSAGQGGTEAFF. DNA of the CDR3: TGTGCCAGCAGCGCGGGACAGGGGGGCACTGAAGCTTTCTTT.

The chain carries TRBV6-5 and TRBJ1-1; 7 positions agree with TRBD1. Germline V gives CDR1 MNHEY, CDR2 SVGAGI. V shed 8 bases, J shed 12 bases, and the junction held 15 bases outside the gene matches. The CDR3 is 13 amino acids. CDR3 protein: CASGITGEYSPFF. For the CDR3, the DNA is TGTGCCAGCGGCATAACAGGGGAATATAGCCCTTTCTTT.

CDR3 nucleotide sequence: TGTGCCAGTAGTATAGTGGGCGGGGGCGGCAATCAGCCCCAGCATTTT. It translates to CASSIVGGGGNQPQHF. This chain uses TRBV19 with TRBJ1-5; the D gene is possibly TRBD1 (6 bases). Trimming stripped 1 base from V and 2 bases from J, with 12 bases between. The CDR3 is made up of 16 amino acids. CDR1 is LNHDA, CDR2 SQIVND, per germline (reference sequence).

CDR3 in amino acids: CASSYLTSGGMETQYF. CDR3 nucleotides: TGTGCCAGCAGCTATCTGACTAGCGGGGGGATGGAGACCCAGTACTTC. The chain uses TRBV14 and TRBJ2-5; TRBD2 aligns across 13 bases. The CDR3 runs to 16 residues. Germline V gene data show CDR1 as SGHDN and CDR2 as FVKESK. V trimming: 5 bases; J trimming: 5 bases; junction bases outside the gene matches: 8.

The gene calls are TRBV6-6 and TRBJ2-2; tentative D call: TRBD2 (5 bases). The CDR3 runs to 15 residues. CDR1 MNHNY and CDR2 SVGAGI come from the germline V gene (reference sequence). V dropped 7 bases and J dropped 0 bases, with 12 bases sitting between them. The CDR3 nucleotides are TGTGCCAGCACCGGAGACGGGACGAACACCGGGGAGCTGTTTTTT. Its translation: CASTGDGTNTGELFF.

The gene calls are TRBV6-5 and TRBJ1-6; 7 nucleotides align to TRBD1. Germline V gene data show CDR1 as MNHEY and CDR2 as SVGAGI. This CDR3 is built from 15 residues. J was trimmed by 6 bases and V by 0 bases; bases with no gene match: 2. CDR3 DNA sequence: TGTGCCAGCAGTTACTCGAGGGACAGTAATTCACCCCTCCACTTT. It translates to CASSYSRDSNSPLHF.

CDR3 sequence: CASSLEGQGARGYTF. In DNA, the CDR3 is TGTGCCAGCAGCTTGGAAGGACAGGGGGCGCGGGGCTACACCTTC. The gene calls are TRBV5-8 and TRBJ1-2; 11 positions agree with TRBD1. Trimming removed 0 bases from V and 8 bases from J; junction bases left unmatched: 6. Per the germline V gene, CDR1 is SGHTS and CDR2 is YDEGEE. The CDR3 spans 15 residues.

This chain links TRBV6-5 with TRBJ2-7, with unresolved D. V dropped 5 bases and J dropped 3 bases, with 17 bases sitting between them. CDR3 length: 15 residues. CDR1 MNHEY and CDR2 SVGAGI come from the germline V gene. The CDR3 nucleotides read TGTGCCAGCAGTCGCGAGCCTACAGTCTTCTACGAGCAGTACTTC. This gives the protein CASSREPTVFYEQYF.

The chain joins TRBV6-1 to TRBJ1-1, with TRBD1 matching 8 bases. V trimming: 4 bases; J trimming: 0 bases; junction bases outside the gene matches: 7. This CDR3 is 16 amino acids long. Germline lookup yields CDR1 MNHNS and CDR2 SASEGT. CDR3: CASSARTGFMNTEAFF. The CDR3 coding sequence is TGTGCCAGCAGTGCCAGGACAGGGTTTATGAACACTGAAGCTTTCTTT.

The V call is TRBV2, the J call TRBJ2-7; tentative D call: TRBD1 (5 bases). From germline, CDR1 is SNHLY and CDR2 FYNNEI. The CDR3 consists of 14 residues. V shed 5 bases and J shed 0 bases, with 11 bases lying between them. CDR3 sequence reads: CASSNYRSSYEQYF. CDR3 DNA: TGTGCCAGCAGTAATTACAGGAGCTCCTACGAGCAGTACTTC. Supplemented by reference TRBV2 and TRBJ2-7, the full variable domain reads EPEVTQTPSHQVTQMGQEVILRCVPISNHLYFYWYRQILGQKVEFLVSFYNNEISEKSEIFDDQFSVERPDGSNFTLKIRSTKLEDSAMYFCASSNYRSSYEQYFGPGTRLTVT.

CDR3 bases: TGTGCTAGTGGTTCGTATGCGAACACCGGGGAGCTGTTTTTT. Translated, it gives CASGSYANTGELFF. V usage is TRBV12-5 and J usage is TRBJ2-2, with D unresolved. The V gene's germline CDR1 is LGHNT and CDR2 FRNRAP. The CDR3 covers 14 residues. The V end lost 4 bases, the J end lost 0 bases, and 6 bases lay between the germline ends.

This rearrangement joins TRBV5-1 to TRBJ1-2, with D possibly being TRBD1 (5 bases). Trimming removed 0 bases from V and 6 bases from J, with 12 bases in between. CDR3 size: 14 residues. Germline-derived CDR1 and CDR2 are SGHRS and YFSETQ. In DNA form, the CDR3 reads TGCGCCAGCAGCTTGGTGGCCAGGGTCGATGGCTACACCTTC. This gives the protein CASSLVARVDGYTF.

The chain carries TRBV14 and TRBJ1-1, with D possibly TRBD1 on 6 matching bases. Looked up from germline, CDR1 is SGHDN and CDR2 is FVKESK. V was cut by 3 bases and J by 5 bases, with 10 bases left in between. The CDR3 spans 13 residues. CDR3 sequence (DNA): TGTGCCAGCAGCCACTTACAGGGAACTGAAGCTTTCTTT. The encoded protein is CASSHLQGTEAFF. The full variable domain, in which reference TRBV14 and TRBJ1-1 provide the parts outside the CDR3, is EAGVTQFPSHSVIEKGQTVTLRCDPISGHDNLYWYRRVMGKEIKFLLHFVKESKQDESGMPNNRFLAERTGGTYSTLKVQPAELEDSGVYFCASSHLQGTEAFFGQGTRLTVV.

The CDR3 here is CAWRGGQGSQETQYF. For the CDR3, the DNA is TGTGCCTGGAGGGGAGGGCAGGGAAGCCAAGAGACCCAGTACTTC. The chain is built from TRBV30 and TRBJ2-5; 7 bases align to TRBD2. Germline lookup yields CDR1 GTSNPN and CDR2 SVGIG (reference sequence). The CDR3 spans 15 residues. The V segment lost 3 bases and the J segment 1 base; nucleotides outside the gene matches: 8.

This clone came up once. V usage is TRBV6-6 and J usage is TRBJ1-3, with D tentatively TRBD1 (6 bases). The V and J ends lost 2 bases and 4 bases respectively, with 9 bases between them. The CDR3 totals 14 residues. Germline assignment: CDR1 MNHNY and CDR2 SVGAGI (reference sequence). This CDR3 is CASSYPGAGNTIYF. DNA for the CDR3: TGTGCCAGCAGTTACCCAGGGGCGGGAAACACCATATATTTT.

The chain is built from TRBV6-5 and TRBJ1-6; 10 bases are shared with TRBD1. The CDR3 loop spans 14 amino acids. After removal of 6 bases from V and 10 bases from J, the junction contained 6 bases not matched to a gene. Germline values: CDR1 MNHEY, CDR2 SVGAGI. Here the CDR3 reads CASSRGQGQSPLHF. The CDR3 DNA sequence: TGTGCCAGCAGCCGGGGACAGGGGCAATCACCCCTCCACTTT.

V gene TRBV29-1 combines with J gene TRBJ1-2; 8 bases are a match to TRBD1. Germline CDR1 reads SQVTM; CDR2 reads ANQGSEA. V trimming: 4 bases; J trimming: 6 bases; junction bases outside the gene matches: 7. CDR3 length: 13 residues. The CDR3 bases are TGCAGCGTTGTAAGCGAGACAGGGGATGGCTACACCTTC. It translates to CSVVSETGDGYTF. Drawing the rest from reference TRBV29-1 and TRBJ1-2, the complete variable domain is SAVISQKPSRDICQRGTSLTIQCQVDSQVTMMFWYRQQPGQSLTLIATANQGSEATYESGFVIDKFPISRPNLTFSTLTVSNMSPEDSSIYLCSVVSETGDGYTFGSGTRLTVV.

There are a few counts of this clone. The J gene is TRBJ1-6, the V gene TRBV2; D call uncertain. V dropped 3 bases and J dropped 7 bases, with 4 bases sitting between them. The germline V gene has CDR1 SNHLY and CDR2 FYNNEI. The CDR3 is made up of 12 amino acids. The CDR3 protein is CASSDRNSPLHF. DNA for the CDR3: TGTGCCAGCAGTGACAGGAATTCACCCCTCCACTTT.

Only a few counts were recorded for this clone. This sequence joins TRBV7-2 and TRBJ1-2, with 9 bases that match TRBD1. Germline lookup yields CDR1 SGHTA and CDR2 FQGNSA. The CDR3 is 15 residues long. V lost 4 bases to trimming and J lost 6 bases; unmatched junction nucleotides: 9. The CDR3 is CASSSTGGMIHGYTF. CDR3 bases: TGTGCCAGCAGCTCGACAGGGGGTATGATACATGGCTACACCTTC. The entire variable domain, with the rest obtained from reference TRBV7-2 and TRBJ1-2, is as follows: GAGVSQSPSNKVTEKGKDVELRCDPISGHTALYWYRQSLGQGLEFLIYFQGNSAPDKSGLPSDRFSAERTGGSVSTLTIQRTQQEDSAVYLCASSSTGGMIHGYTFGSGTRLTVV.

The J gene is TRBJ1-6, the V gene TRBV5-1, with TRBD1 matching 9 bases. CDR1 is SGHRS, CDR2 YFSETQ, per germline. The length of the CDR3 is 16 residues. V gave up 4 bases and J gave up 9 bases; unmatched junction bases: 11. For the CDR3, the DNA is TGCGCCAGCAGCCCCGCGGACAGGGGAAGAAGTTCACCCCTCCACTTT. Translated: CASSPADRGRSSPLHF.

The CDR3 DNA follows: TGTGCCAGCAGCGTCGGGGACAGGTACGAGCAGTACTTC. Protein sequence: CASSVGDRYEQYF. The chain is built from TRBV9 and TRBJ2-7; 8 bases fit TRBD1. The CDR3 sequence is 13 residues long. Germline CDR1 and CDR2: SGDLS and YYNGEE. After removal of 2 bases from V and 4 bases from J, the junction contained 2 bases not matched to a gene.

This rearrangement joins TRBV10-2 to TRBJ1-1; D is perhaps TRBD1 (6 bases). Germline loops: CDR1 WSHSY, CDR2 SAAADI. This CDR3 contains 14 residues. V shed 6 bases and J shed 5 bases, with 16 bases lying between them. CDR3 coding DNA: TGCGCCAGCAGAGTACAGGGAATTGGGACTGAAGCTTTCTTT. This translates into CASRVQGIGTEAFF.

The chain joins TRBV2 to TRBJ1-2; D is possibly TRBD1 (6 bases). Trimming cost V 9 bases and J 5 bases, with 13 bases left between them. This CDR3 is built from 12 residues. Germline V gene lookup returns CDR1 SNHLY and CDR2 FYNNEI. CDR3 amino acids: CASGRGLYGYTF. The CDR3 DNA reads TGTGCCAGTGGTAGGGGGTTGTATGGCTACACCTTC.